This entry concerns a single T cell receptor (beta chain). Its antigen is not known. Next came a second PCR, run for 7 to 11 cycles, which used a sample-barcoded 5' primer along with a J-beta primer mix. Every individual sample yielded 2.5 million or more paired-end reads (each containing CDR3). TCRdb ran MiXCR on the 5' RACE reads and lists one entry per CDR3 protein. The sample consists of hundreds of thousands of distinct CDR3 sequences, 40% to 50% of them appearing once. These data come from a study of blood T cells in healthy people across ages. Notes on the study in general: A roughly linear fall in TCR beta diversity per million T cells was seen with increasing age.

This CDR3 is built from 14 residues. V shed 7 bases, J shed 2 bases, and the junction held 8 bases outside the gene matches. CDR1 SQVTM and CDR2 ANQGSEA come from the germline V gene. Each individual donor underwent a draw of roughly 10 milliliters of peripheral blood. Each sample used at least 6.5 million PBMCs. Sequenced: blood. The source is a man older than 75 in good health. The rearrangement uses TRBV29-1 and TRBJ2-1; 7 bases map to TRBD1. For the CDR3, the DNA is TGCAGCGGTTTCGACAGGGTACCCTACAATGAGCAGTTCTTC. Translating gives CSGFDRVPYNEQFF.